These 10 T cell receptor beta chains were sequenced from one sample in a study of OX40 agonist ivuxolimab in advanced cancers. The method was immunoSEQ multiplex PCR; TCRdb's version includes in-frame clones alone and lacks a portion of them. This table has around 22,000 clones, 80% to 90% appearing once. This material consisted of CD4+ or CD8+ T cells sorted from blood, taken in a trial of the OX40 agonist ivuxolimab. The receptor source for this set is an adult with an advanced solid tumor such as melanoma, head and neck, liver or kidney cancer.

This chain connects TRBV7-9 to TRBJ2-1; D possibly uses TRBD1 or TRBD2 (5 bases each). CDR3 length: 13 amino acids. Trimming shortened V by 1 base and J by 9 bases, and 10 bases separated the two germline ends. Germline assignment: CDR1 SEHNR and CDR2 FQNEAQ (reference sequence). The CDR3 bases are TGTGCCAGCAGCTTAGGGGGGATGGGTGAGCAGTTCTTC. As protein: CASSLGGMGEQFF.

This chain links TRBV29-1 with TRBJ2-1; 16 bases agree with TRBD2. CDR3 length: 20 amino acids. Germline V gene lookup returns CDR1 SQVTM and CDR2 ANQGSEA. Trimming cost V 0 bases and J 5 bases; bases outside gene matches: 13. The DNA of the CDR3 is TGCAGCGTTGAAGATGCGCCGGGACTAGCGGGAGGGGGCTTCGACAATGAGCAGTTCTTC. This sequence encodes CSVEDAPGLAGGGFDNEQFF.

The V and J genes are TRBV5-6 and TRBJ1-2, with unresolved D. Germline V gives CDR1 SGHDT, CDR2 YYEEEE. CDR3 length: 16 amino acids. Trimming left V 6 bases short and J 7 bases short, with 25 bases between. The CDR3 DNA follows: TGTGCCAGCACCGACGATGTAGGTTTAGTGGCGGGTGGCTACACCTTC. Translated: CASTDDVGLVAGGYTF. The variable domain in full, completed from reference TRBV5-6 and TRBJ1-2, reads DAGVTQSPTHLIKTRGQQVTLRCSPKSGHDTVSWYQQALGQGPQFIFQYYEEEERQRGNFPDRFSGHQFPNYSSELNVNALLLGDSALYLCASTDDVGLVAGGYTFGSGTRLTVV.

The gene calls are TRBV6-1 and TRBJ1-2, with 7 bases lining up with TRBD1. CDR1 and CDR2 from the germline V gene are MNHNS and SASEGT. The CDR3 consists of 15 residues. The ends lost 3 bases at V and 0 bases at J; junction bases unmatched: 4. This CDR3 is CASSDRDSPNYGYTF. CDR3 nucleotides: TGTGCCAGCAGTGATCGGGACAGCCCTAACTATGGCTACACCTTC.

The chain carries TRBV5-6 and TRBJ2-1; 7 bases map to TRBD2. The CDR3 length is 15 residues. V lost 2 bases and J lost 0; bases outside the gene matches: 2. Germline assignment: CDR1 SGHDT and CDR2 YYEEEE. In DNA, the CDR3 is TGTGCCAGCAGCTTTCCGGGGGGCTCCTACAATGAGCAGTTCTTC. It codes for CASSFPGGSYNEQFF.

The chain links TRBV7-6 to TRBJ2-1, with 7 bases lining up with TRBD2. Germline V lookup: CDR1 SGHVS, CDR2 FNYEAQ. This CDR3 has 17 residues. The V segment lost 4 bases and the J segment 7 bases; nucleotides outside the gene matches: 16. The CDR3 loop is CASSSPRLGGSRNEQFF. Written as DNA, the CDR3 is TGTGCCAGCAGCTCCCCACGCCTTGGCGGGAGCAGGAATGAGCAGTTCTTC.

This chain links TRBV5-1 with TRBJ1-3, with D unclear. V was trimmed by 4 bases and J by 4 bases, leaving 9 bases between them. CDR1 and CDR2 from the germline V gene are SGHRS and YFSETQ. This CDR3 is built from 13 residues. The CDR3 is CASSVNLGNTIYF. The CDR3 bases are TGCGCCAGCAGCGTGAATTTAGGAAACACCATATATTTT.

The V call is TRBV7-2, the J call TRBJ2-1; 7 bases are a match to TRBD1. V lost 7 bases to trimming and J lost 2 bases; unmatched junction nucleotides: 8. Germline V CDR1 and CDR2: SGHTA, FQGNSA. The CDR3 loop spans 15 amino acids. For the CDR3, the DNA is TGTGCCAGCACACAAGCAGACAGGGCCTACAATGAGCAGTTCTTC. Residues: CASTQADRAYNEQFF.

The rearrangement uses TRBV7-9 and TRBJ2-7; D gene unclear. Germline CDR1 SEHNR, CDR2 FQNEAQ (reference sequence). Trimming removed 3 bases at V and 2 bases at J, with 8 bases between. CDR3 length: 13 amino acids. The CDR3 nucleotides are TGTGCCAGCAGCTTCCTTTTCACCTACGAGCAGTACTTC. It encodes CASSFLFTYEQYF. The entire variable domain, with the rest obtained from reference TRBV7-9 and TRBJ2-7, is as follows: DTGVSQNPRHKITKRGQNVTFRCDPISEHNRLYWYRQTLGQGPEFLTYFQNEAQLEKSRLLSDRFSAERPKGSFSTLEIQRTEQGDSAMYLCASSFLFTYEQYFGPGTRLTVT.

Here the CDR3 DNA reads TGTGCCAGCAGTTTACTTCCAGGCGCCTACGAGCAGTACTTC. It specifies CASSLLPGAYEQYF. The rearrangement uses TRBV28 and TRBJ2-7; no definite D call. The V end lost 2 bases, the J end lost 2 bases, and 10 bases lay between the germline ends. The germline gives CDR1 MDHEN, CDR2 SYDVKM. The CDR3 loop spans 14 amino acids.